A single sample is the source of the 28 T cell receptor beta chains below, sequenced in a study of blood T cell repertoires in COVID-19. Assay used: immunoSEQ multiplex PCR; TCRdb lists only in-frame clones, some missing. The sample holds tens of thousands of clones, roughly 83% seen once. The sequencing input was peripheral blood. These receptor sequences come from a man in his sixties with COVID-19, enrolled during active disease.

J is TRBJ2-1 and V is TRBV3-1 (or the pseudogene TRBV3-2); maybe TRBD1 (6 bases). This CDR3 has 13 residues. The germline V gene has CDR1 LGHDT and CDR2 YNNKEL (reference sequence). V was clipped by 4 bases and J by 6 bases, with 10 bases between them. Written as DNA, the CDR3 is TGTGCCAGCAGCCGGGGGCTATTCAATGAGCAGTTCTTC. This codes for CASSRGLFNEQFF.

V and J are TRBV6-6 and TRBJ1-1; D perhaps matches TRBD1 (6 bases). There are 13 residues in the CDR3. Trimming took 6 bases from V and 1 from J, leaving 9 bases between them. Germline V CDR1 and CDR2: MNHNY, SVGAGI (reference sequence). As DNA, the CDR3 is TGTGCCAGCAGCGAGGGACAGAACACTGAAGCTTTCTTT. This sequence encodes CASSEGQNTEAFF.

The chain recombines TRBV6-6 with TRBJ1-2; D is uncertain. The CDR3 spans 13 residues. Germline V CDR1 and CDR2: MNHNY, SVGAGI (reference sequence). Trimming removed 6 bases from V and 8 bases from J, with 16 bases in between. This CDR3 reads CASSPGGISGYTF. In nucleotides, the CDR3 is TGTGCCAGCAGCCCCGGCGGAATCAGCGGCTACACCTTC.

The CDR3 reads CATNGVGGAPDTQYF. The CDR3 DNA reads as TGTGCCACGAATGGGGTAGGGGGGGCGCCAGATACGCAGTATTTT. V usage is TRBV6-5 and J usage is TRBJ2-3, with D maybe TRBD2 (7 bases). The CDR3 has 15 residues. Looked up from germline, CDR1 is MNHEY and CDR2 is SVGAGI. V was trimmed by 10 bases and J by 4 bases, leaving 21 bases between them.

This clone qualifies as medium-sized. In nucleotides, the CDR3 is TGTGCCAGCAGCTCGCAGAACTACGAGCAGTACTTC. It codes for CASSSQNYEQYF. The V call is TRBV7-9, the J call TRBJ2-7; D is undetermined. The CDR3 covers 12 residues. V gave up 4 bases and J gave up 3 bases, with 7 bases separating them. Germline CDR1 and CDR2: SEHNR and FQNEAQ (reference sequence).

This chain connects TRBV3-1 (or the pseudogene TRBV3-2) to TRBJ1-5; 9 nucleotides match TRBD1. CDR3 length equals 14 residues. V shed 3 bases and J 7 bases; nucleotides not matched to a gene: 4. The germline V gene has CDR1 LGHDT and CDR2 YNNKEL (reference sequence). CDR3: CASSQGQGGQPQHF. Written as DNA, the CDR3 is TGTGCCAGCAGCCAGGGACAGGGAGGCCAGCCCCAGCATTTT.

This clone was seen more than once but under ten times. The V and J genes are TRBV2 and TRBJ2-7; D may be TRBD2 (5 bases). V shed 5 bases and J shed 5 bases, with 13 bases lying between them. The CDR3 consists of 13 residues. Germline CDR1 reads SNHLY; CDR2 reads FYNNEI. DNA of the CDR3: TGTGCCAGCAGTCTTGAGGGTGTAAACGAGCAGTACTTC. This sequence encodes CASSLEGVNEQYF. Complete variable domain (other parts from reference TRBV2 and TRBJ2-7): EPEVTQTPSHQVTQMGQEVILRCVPISNHLYFYWYRQILGQKVEFLVSFYNNEISEKSEIFDDQFSVERPDGSNFTLKIRSTKLEDSAMYFCASSLEGVNEQYFGPGTRLTVT.

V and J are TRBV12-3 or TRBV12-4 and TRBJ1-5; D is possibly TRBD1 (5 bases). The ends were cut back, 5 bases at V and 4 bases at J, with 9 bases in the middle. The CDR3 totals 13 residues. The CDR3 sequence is CASSLRENQPQHF. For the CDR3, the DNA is TGTGCCAGCAGTCTCAGGGAAAATCAGCCCCAGCATTTT.

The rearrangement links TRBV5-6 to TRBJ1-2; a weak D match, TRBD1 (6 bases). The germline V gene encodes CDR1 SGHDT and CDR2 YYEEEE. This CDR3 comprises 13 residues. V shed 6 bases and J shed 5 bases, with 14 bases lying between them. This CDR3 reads CASIKGQIYGYTF. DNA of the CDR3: TGTGCCAGCATCAAAGGACAGATTTATGGCTACACCTTC.

The CDR3 region has the DNA TGTGCCAGCAGCCAAGATCCAGGGATAATTCAAACCCTCCACTTT. Translated, it gives CASSQDPGIIQTLHF. The rearrangement links TRBV3-1 (or the pseudogene TRBV3-2) to TRBJ1-6, with D possibly matching TRBD1 (5 bases). Germline CDR1 LGHDT, CDR2 YNNKEL (reference sequence). V lost 0 bases, J lost 14 bases, and 17 bases lay in between. This CDR3 has 15 amino acids.

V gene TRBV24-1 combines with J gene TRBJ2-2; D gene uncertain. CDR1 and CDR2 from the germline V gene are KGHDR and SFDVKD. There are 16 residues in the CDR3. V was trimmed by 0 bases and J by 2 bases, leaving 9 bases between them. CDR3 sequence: CATSDLTASNTGELFF. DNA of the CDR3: TGTGCCACCAGTGATTTGACAGCATCTAACACCGGGGAGCTGTTTTTT.

The CDR3 nucleotides are TGTGCCAGCAGACCCGGGACAGCCTACGAGCAGTACTTC. It translates to CASRPGTAYEQYF. The chain joins TRBV6-5 to TRBJ2-7, with 7 bases lining up with TRBD1. Germline values: CDR1 MNHEY, CDR2 SVGAGI. V lost 6 bases and J lost 2; bases outside the gene matches: 4. The CDR3 covers 13 residues.

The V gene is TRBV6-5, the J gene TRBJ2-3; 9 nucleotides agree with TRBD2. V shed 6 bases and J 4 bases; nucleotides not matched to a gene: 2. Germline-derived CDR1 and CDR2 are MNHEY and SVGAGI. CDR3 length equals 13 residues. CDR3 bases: TGTGCCAGCAGGGCGGGAGGGCCAGATACGCAGTATTTT. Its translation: CASRAGGPDTQYF.

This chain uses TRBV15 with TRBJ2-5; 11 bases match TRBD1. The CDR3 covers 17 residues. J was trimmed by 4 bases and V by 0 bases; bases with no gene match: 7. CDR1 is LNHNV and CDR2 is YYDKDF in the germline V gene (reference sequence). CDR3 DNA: TGTGCCACCAGCAGAGATACCGGGACAGGGGGACGAGAGACCCAGTACTTC. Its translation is CATSRDTGTGGRETQYF.

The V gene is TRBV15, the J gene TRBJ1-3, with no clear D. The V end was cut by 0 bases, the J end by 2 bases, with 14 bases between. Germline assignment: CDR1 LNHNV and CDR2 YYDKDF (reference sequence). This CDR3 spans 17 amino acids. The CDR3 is CATSRDPAGNAGNTIYF. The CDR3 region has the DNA TGTGCCACCAGCAGAGATCCGGCAGGTAACGCTGGAAACACCATATATTTT.

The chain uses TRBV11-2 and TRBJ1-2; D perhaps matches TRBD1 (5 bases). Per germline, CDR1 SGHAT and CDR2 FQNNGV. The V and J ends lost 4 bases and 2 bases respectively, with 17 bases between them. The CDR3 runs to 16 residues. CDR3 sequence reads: CASSSPLRDLNYGYTF. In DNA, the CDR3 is TGTGCCAGCAGCTCCCCGCTTCGGGACTTGAACTATGGCTACACCTTC.

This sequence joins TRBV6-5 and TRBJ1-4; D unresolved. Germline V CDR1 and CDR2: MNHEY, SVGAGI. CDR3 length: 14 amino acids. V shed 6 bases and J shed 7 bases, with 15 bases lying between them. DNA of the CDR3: TGTGCCAGCAGCCTACTGGGCTTTGGTGAAAAACTGTTTTTT. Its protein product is CASSLLGFGEKLFF.

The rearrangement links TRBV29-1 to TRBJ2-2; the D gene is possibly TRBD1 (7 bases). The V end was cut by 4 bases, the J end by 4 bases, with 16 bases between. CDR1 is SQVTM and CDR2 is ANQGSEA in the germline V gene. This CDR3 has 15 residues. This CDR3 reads CSVVEGAPRTGELFF. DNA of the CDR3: TGCAGCGTTGTGGAGGGGGCGCCCCGCACCGGGGAGCTGTTTTTT.

The CDR3 loop reads CAWSVLTGGGTEAFF. The CDR3, as DNA: TGTGCCTGGAGTGTACTTACAGGGGGAGGGACTGAAGCTTTCTTT. The rearrangement joins TRBV30 to TRBJ1-1; TRBD1 matches at 8 bases. The length of the CDR3 is 15 residues. The V gene's germline CDR1 is GTSNPN and CDR2 SVGIG (reference sequence). The V gene end was trimmed by 0 bases and the J gene end by 5 bases; junction bases not matched to a gene: 8.

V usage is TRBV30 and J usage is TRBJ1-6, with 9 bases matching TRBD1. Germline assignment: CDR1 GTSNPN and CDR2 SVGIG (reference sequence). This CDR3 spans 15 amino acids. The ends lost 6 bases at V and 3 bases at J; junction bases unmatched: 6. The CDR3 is CACTTGQGYNSPLHF. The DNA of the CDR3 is TGTGCCTGCACGACGGGACAGGGCTATAATTCACCCCTCCACTTT.

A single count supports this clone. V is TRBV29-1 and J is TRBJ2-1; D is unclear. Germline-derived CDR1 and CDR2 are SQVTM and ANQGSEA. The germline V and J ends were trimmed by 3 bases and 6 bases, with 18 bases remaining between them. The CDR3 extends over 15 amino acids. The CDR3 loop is CSVEAGGYMGNEQFF. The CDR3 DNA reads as TGCAGCGTTGAGGCTGGCGGATATATGGGCAATGAGCAGTTCTTC.

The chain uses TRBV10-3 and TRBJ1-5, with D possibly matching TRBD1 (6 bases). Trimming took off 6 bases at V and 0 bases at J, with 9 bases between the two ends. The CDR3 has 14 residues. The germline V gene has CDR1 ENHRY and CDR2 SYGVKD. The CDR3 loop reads CAISQGHSNQPQHF. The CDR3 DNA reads TGTGCCATCAGCCAGGGGCATAGCAATCAGCCCCAGCATTTT.

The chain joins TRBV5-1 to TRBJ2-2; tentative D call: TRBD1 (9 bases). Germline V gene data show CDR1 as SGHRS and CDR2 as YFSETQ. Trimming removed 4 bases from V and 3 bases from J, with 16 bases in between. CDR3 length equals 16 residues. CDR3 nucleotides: TGCGCCAGCAGCGGCGGGGGGACAGGGTACACCGGGGAGCTGTTTTTT. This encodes CASSGGGTGYTGELFF. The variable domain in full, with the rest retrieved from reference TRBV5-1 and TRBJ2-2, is KAGVTQTPRYLIKTRGQQVTLSCSPISGHRSVSWYQQTPGQGLQFLFEYFSETQRNKGNFPGRFSGRQFSNSRSEMNVSTLELGDSALYLCASSGGGTGYTGELFFGEGSRLTVL.

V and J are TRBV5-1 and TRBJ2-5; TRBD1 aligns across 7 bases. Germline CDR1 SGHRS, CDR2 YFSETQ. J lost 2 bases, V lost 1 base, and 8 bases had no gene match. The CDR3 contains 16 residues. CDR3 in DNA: TGCGCCAGCAGCTTGCCTTACAGGGGTCAGCAAGAGACCCAGTACTTC. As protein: CASSLPYRGQQETQYF.

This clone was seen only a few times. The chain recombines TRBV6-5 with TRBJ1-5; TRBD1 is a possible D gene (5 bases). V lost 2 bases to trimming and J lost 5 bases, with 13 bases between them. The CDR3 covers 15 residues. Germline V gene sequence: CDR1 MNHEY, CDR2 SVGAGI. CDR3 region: CASSYGWGVDQPQHF. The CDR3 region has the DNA TGTGCCAGCAGTTACGGTTGGGGGGTAGATCAGCCCCAGCATTTT.

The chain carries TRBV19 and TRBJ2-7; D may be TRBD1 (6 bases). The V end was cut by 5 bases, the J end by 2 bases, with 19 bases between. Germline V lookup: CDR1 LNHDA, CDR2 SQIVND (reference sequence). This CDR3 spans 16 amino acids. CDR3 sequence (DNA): TGTGCCAGTAGTTCCAGCCCGGGACACCTAACCTACGAGCAGTACTTC. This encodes CASSSSPGHLTYEQYF.

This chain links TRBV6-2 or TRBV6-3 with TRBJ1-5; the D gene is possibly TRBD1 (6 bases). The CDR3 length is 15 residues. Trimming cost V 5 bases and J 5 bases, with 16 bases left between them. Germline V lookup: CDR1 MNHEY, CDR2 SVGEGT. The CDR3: CASSLRTERDQPQHF. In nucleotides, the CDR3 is TGTGCCAGCAGTCTACGGACAGAACGGGATCAGCCCCAGCATTTT.

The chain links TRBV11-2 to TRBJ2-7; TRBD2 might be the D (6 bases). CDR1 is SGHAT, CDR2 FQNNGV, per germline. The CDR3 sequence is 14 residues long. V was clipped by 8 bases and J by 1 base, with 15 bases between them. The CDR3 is CASSLGRWSYEQYF. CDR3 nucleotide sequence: TGTGCCAGCTCCCTAGGGAGGTGGTCCTACGAGCAGTACTTC. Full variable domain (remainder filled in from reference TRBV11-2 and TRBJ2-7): EAGVAQSPRYKIIEKRQSVAFWCNPISGHATLYWYQQILGQGPKLLIQFQNNGVVDDSQLPKDRFSAERLKGVDSTLKIQPAKLEDSAVYLCASSLGRWSYEQYFGPGTRLTVT.